These T cell receptor beta chains were read from a single sample in a study of blood T cell repertoires in COVID-19. This table comes from immunoSEQ multiplex PCR, and its TCRdb copy is limited to in-frame clones, with some not included. Of around 200,000 clones in the sample, approximately 89% were seen once. Specimen: peripheral blood. These receptors came from a man aged 40-50 years with active or convalescent COVID-19. The CDR3 runs from the conserved cysteine through the conserved F or W. A D gene is named only where the DNA matches it firmly. Size is omitted from some rows. Given values are once, few, many or a class for expanded clones.

j_call v_call d_call clone_size cdr3_nt cdr3_aa
TRBJ1-2 TRBV5-4 TRBD1 few TGTGCCAGCAGCTCGATGGACAGGGCGGATGGCTACACCTTC CASSSMDRADGYTF
TRBJ1-2 TRBV14 . once TGTGCCAGCAGCCAAGGGCGGGCGCACTATGGCTACACCTTC CASSQGRAHYGYTF
TRBJ1-2 TRBV4-1 . . TGCGCCAGCAGCCAAGATTTCGAGGTTTTTCAAAACTATGGCTACACCTTC CASSQDFEVFQNYGYTF
TRBJ2-3 TRBV6-6 . . TGTGCCAGCAGTTACGGGGCGGGGAACACAGATACGCAGTATTTT CASSYGAGNTDTQYF
TRBJ2-7 TRBV29-1 . . TGCAGCATCGCGCTTGCAAGTACCTACGAGCAGTACTTC CSIALASTYEQYF
TRBJ2-7 TRBV10-3 TRBD2 . TGTGCCATCAGTGCAGGACTAGGAGCCTACGAGCAGTACTTC CAISAGLGAYEQYF
TRBJ2-3 TRBV19 TRBD1 . TGTGCCAGTACGACCGGACAGGGAACAGATACGCAGTATTTT CASTTGQGTDTQYF
TRBJ1-2 TRBV7-2 . . TGTGCCAGCAGCTTAGTAGTCAGGGAAGGGTACACCTTC CASSLVVREGYTF
TRBJ1-5 TRBV7-9 TRBD1 once TGTGCCAGCAGCTGGGGACAGGGTCTCCAGCATTTT CASSWGQGLQHF
TRBJ2-5 TRBV28 TRBD2 . TGTGCCAGCACCGCGGGACTAGCGGGGGGACAAGAGACCCAGTACTTC CASTAGLAGGQETQYF
TRBJ1-1 TRBV18 . . TGTGCCAGCTCACAGCGGGACACCTTCACTGAAGCTTTCTTT CASSQRDTFTEAFF
TRBJ1-4 TRBV30 . . TGTGCCTGGAGTGCACCTACGACTTCGGGGTGGGAAAAACTGTTTTTT CAWSAPTTSGWEKLFF
TRBJ1-6 TRBV9 TRBD1 . TGTGCCAGCAGCGTAGATCAGGGGGCCGAGTCACCCCTCCACTTT CASSVDQGAESPLHF
TRBJ2-7 TRBV28 TRBD2 . TGTGCCAGCAGTTCCCCATGGGGGGGAATTTACGAGCAGTACTTC CASSSPWGGIYEQYF
TRBJ2-7 TRBV30 TRBD1 . TGTGCCTGGAGTGTAAAGGGGACAGGAGGGGGGCAGTACTTC CAWSVKGTGGGQYF
TRBJ2-7 TRBV19 TRBD1 . TGTGCCAGTAGTCCCGGGACAGGCTACGAGCAGTACTTC CASSPGTGYEQYF
TRBJ1-2 TRBV7-2 . . TGTGCCTCAGGGATCAACTATGGCTACACCTTC CASGINYGYTF
TRBJ2-5 TRBV5-6 . . TGTGCCAGCAGCTTGGGTGGCATCTACCAAGAGACCCAGTACTTC CASSLGGIYQETQYF
TRBJ2-3 TRBV5-4 . . TGTGCCAGCAGCTTCCGCGGCCCAGATACGCAGTATTTT CASSFRGPDTQYF
TRBJ2-7 TRBV6-2/TRBV6-3 TRBD2 . TGTGCCAGCAGTCTCCTCACTAGCGGGGCCCCCTACGAGCAGTACTTC CASSLLTSGAPYEQYF
TRBJ1-4 TRBV7-9 . . TGTGCCAGCAGCTTAGCTGAGACAGTCGGAGAAAAACTGTTTTTT CASSLAETVGEKLFF
TRBJ2-1 TRBV6-5 . . TGTGCCAGCACCTTGACGGGATACAATGAGCAGTTCTTC CASTLTGYNEQFF
TRBJ1-4 TRBV9 TRBD1 . TGTGCCAGCAGCGTAGGTATCGGGACAGGGAATGAAAAACTGTTTTTT CASSVGIGTGNEKLFF
TRBJ2-7 TRBV12-3/TRBV12-4 . . TGTGCCAGCAGTTTAGCACTAGCCTACGAGCAGTACTTC CASSLALAYEQYF
TRBJ1-6 TRBV2 . . TGTGCCAGCAGACTTCCTACTAATTCACCCCTCCACTTT CASRLPTNSPLHF
TRBJ2-2 TRBV6-6 TRBD2 . TGTGCCAGCACCCTAATGGGGGGGACCACCGGGGAGCTGTTTTTT CASTLMGGTTGELFF
TRBJ2-1 TRBV10-3 TRBD2 . TGTGCCATCAGTGATCTAGCGGGGGGTTACAATGAGCAGTTCTTC CAISDLAGGYNEQFF
TRBJ1-2 TRBV7-9 TRBD1 . TGTGCCAGCAGCCGCGACAGGGCGGGTGGCTACACCTTC CASSRDRAGGYTF
TRBJ1-1 TRBV5-5 . . TGTGCCAGCAGCTTTTCAGGGAACACTGAAGCTTTCTTT CASSFSGNTEAFF
TRBJ2-7 TRBV6-5 . . TGTGCCAGCAGTTACCCAACAACCTCCTACGAGCAGTACTTC CASSYPTTSYEQYF
TRBJ2-7 TRBV5-5 . . TGTGCCAGCAGCTTACTATCCTACGAGCAGTACTTC CASSLLSYEQYF
TRBJ1-4 TRBV7-2 . . TGTGCCAGCAGCTTACAGGGGCGGGATGAAAAACTGTTTTTT CASSLQGRDEKLFF
TRBJ2-5 TRBV3-1/TRBV3-2 . . TGTGCCAGCAGAAAAGGGTCGGGCGCCCGGGGCCAAGAGACCCAGTACTTC CASRKGSGARGQETQYF
TRBJ1-2 TRBV9 TRBD1 . TGTGCCAGCAGCGCAGGGGGCAGAAACTATGGCTACACCTTC CASSAGGRNYGYTF
TRBJ2-2 TRBV11-3 TRBD1 . TGTGCCAGCAGCTCCGACTTAGGGGGACAGGGGAACACCGGGGAGCTGTTTTTT CASSSDLGGQGNTGELFF
TRBJ1-2 TRBV4-1 TRBD1 . TGCGCCAGCAGCCAAGAAGGGGGCCGGCTGTCCCGCTACACCTTC CASSQEGGRLSRYTF
TRBJ1-1 TRBV5-1 . . TGCGCCAGCAGTAGGGAGGGGAACACTGAAGCTTTCTTT CASSREGNTEAFF
TRBJ1-3 TRBV6-2/TRBV6-3 . once TGTGCCAGCAGTTCCGGCTCTGGAAACACCATATATTTT CASSSGSGNTIYF
TRBJ1-1 TRBV5-1 . few TGCGCCAGCAGCTTCAGGGGCCACGGCACTGAAGCTTTCTTT CASSFRGHGTEAFF
TRBJ2-4 TRBV11-3 . . TGTGCCAGCAGCTTAGCCAGGGCAACAGACATTCAGTACTTC CASSLARATDIQYF
TRBJ2-1 TRBV7-9 TRBD2 few TGTGCCAGCAGCTCTCGCCGGACTAGCGGGGACTCCTACAATGAGCAGTTCTTC CASSSRRTSGDSYNEQFF
TRBJ1-1 TRBV11-2 . . TGTGCCAGCAGCTTAGTTAGGGAGGGCACTGAAGCTTTCTTT CASSLVREGTEAFF
TRBJ1-6 TRBV7-2 . . TGTGCCAGCAGCCAGGGTGGTTTTATTGGTTATTCACCCCTCCACTTT CASSQGGFIGYSPLHF
TRBJ2-7 TRBV4-1 TRBD1 . TGCGCCAGCAGCCAAACTGTCGGGACAGGGGGGTCCTACGAGCAGTACTTC CASSQTVGTGGSYEQYF